This T cell receptor (beta chain) was captured by sequencing in a study of neurological immune-mediated disorders. Study findings and constraints: Among expanded clones, no CDR3 amino acid sequences were shared across subjects, a pattern suggesting private repertoires in all groups. In HTLV-1-associated myelopathy, TCR clonal expansion was greatest, whereas multiple sclerosis had the least, falling below healthy controls.

5'RACE with 10-nucleotide random UMIs produced the cDNA. One entry per CDR3 protein, called by TCRdb with MiXCR from the 5' RACE reads. This sample has tens of thousands of distinct CDR3 sequences, with 9% to 12% found just once. This clonotype occurred many times. Its specificity is not known. Germline assignment: CDR1 SGHTA and CDR2 FQGNSA. With 1 base removed from V and 5 bases from J, the gap between germline ends came to 5 bases. The CDR3 contains 13 residues. This sequence originates from a man aged 35 to 55 in good health. The chain carries TRBV7-2 and TRBJ2-2; D remains unclear. Sequencing used PBMCs. This CDR3 is CASSLGPTGELFF. The CDR3 nucleotides read TGTGCCAGCAGCTTAGGCCCAACCGGGGAGCTGTTTTTT.